This TCR beta chain stems from a study of blood T cells in healthy people across ages. Using a J-beta primer mix together with a sample-barcoded 5' primer, a second PCR was run for roughly 7 to 11 cycles. The template-switch adaptor, which had 12 random nucleotides, put a tag on each cDNA molecule. TCRdb ran MiXCR on the 5' RACE reads and lists one entry per CDR3 protein. The sample records 1.5 million or so distinct CDR3 sequences, approximately 42% being singletons. Germline V gene lookup returns CDR1 SGHVS and CDR2 FQNEAQ. With V trimmed by 4 bases and J by 3 bases, 7 bases remained unmatched. This CDR3 comprises 15 residues.

The sample comprised blood. This receptor was taken from a young woman in good health. This chain joins TRBV7-8 and TRBJ2-7; the match to TRBD2 covers 9 bases. DNA for the CDR3: TGTGCCAGCAGCTATAGCGGGGGAGCCGGCTACGAGCAGTACTTC. It codes for CASSYSGGAGYEQYF.